Presented here are 15 T cell receptor beta chains from one specimen sequenced in a study of blood T cells in healthy people across ages. Primers used in a second PCR of about 7 to 12 cycles were a sample-barcoded 5' primer and a J-beta primer mix. TCRdb called the 5' RACE reads again in MiXCR, with one record for every CDR3 protein. The sample lists around 1.5 million distinct CDR3 sequences; about 31% were seen once. The specimen was blood. The receptor source for this set is a woman between 25 and 40 years old in good health.

This clonotype appeared a few times. The CDR3 DNA sequence: TGTGCCAGCAGGGCTGAACTACCCTTGAATGGAGAGACCCAGTACTTC. Protein sequence: CASRAELPLNGETQYF. This rearrangement joins TRBV7-2 to TRBJ2-5; D not resolved. V dropped 6 bases and J dropped 4 bases, with 21 bases sitting between them. The CDR3 is 16 amino acids. Germline lookup yields CDR1 SGHTA and CDR2 FQGNSA.

This clonotype has just a few counts. The chain recombines TRBV7-2 with TRBJ2-1; 9 nucleotides align to TRBD2. Per germline, CDR1 SGHTA and CDR2 FQGNSA. The junction had 12 bases not matched to a gene; V was cut back by 2 bases and J by 4 bases. The CDR3 runs 18 residues. In DNA form, the CDR3 reads TGTGCCAGCAGCTTATTGGGGCGGGGGGGCTTTTGGTACAATGAGCAGTTCTTC. This encodes CASSLLGRGGFWYNEQFF.

This clonotype was found a few times. Here the CDR3 reads CASSVPGLAPPVTKNIQYF. In DNA form, the CDR3 reads TGTGCCAGCAGTGTCCCGGGACTAGCGCCCCCGGTAACCAAAAACATTCAGTACTTC. V is TRBV28 and J is TRBJ2-4; the match to TRBD2 covers 10 bases. Germline trimming cut 5 bases from V and 2 bases from J; bases unmatched to any gene: 15. CDR1 and CDR2 from the germline V gene are MDHEN and SYDVKM. This CDR3 is built from 19 residues.

The V and J genes are TRBV20-1 and TRBJ2-5; 7 bases align to TRBD2. The CDR3 is 15 amino acids. Germline V CDR1 and CDR2: DFQATT, SNEGSKA (reference sequence). Trimming at V came to 3 bases and at J to 7 bases, leaving 14 bases not matched to a gene. The CDR3 protein is CSASRYTSEPRTQYF. CDR3 DNA: TGCAGTGCTAGTAGATATACTAGCGAGCCGAGGACCCAGTACTTC.

This clonotype appeared a few times. The rearrangement uses TRBV5-1 and TRBJ1-4, with 7 bases lining up with TRBD1. V gave up 4 bases and J gave up 6 bases; unmatched junction bases: 9. From germline, CDR1 is SGHRS and CDR2 YFSETQ. This CDR3 spans 15 amino acids. This CDR3 reads CASSLQGEGDEKLFF. Written as DNA, the CDR3 is TGCGCCAGCAGCCTCCAGGGGGAAGGGGATGAAAAACTGTTTTTT. Drawing the rest from reference TRBV5-1 and TRBJ1-4, the complete variable domain is KAGVTQTPRYLIKTRGQQVTLSCSPISGHRSVSWYQQTPGQGLQFLFEYFSETQRNKGNFPGRFSGRQFSNSRSEMNVSTLELGDSALYLCASSLQGEGDEKLFFGSGTQLSVL.

On this clonotype: One end of the junction does not line up with germline, which may come from a read error. CDR3 DNA: TGTGCCTGCAGCCAAGATGGACAGGTCTACAATGAGCAGTTCTTC. Amino acid sequence: CACSQDGQVYNEQFF. V is TRBV3-1 and J is TRBJ2-1; TRBD1 aligns across 7 bases. The CDR3 runs to 15 residues. CDR1 and CDR2 (germline): LGHDT, YNNKEL (reference sequence).

This clonotype has a single count. The chain is built from TRBV2 and TRBJ2-3; TRBD2 matches at 7 bases. Germline V gives CDR1 SNHLY, CDR2 FYNNEI. Losses at the gene ends were 9 bases for V and 2 bases for J; bases not matched to a gene: 5. CDR3 length: 13 residues. CDR3 DNA sequence: TGTGCCAGGAGCGGGGCGACCACAGATACGCAGTATTTT. This gives the protein CARSGATTDTQYF.

The genes are TRBV21-1 and TRBJ1-1; no check of the table's D call, TRBD1, against the DNA was made. TRBV21-1 is a listed pseudogene. This CDR3 has 16 amino acids. The CDR3 DNA reads TGTGCCAGCAGCAAAAACAGGGGGCTGGGCGGCACTGAAGCTTTCTTT. Residues: CASSKNRGLGGTEAFF.

This clonotype has just a few counts. CDR3 region: CASRRREATEAFF. In DNA, the CDR3 is TGTGCCAGCAGGCGCAGGGAAGCCACTGAAGCTTTCTTT. The rearrangement joins TRBV7-9 to TRBJ1-1; TRBD1 is a possible D gene (5 bases). Germline V CDR1 and CDR2: SEHNR, FQNEAQ (reference sequence). The CDR3 length is 13 residues. V dropped 6 bases and J dropped 4 bases, with 12 bases sitting between them.

This clonotype was found a few times. This chain uses TRBV6-4 with TRBJ2-3; no clear D gene. V was pared by 6 bases and J by 1 base, with 11 bases between. CDR1 is MRHNA, CDR2 SNTAGT, per germline. The length of the CDR3 is 14 residues. CDR3 residues: CASSPLPGTDTQYF. The DNA of the CDR3 is TGTGCCAGCAGCCCCCTCCCGGGCACAGATACGCAGTATTTT.

In this sample, this clonotype turned up a few times. This chain joins TRBV4-1 and TRBJ1-2; a weak D match, TRBD1 (5 bases). The CDR3 sequence is 16 residues long. CDR1 and CDR2 from the germline V gene are MGHRA and YSYEKL. Trimming pared 1 base from V and 9 bases from J, leaving 21 bases between. The DNA of the CDR3 is TGCGCCAGCAGCCAAGGACATGACATCGGGGACGTGTGCTACACCTTC. Its protein product is CASSQGHDIGDVCYTF.

This clonotype has just a few counts. This sequence joins TRBV29-1 and TRBJ1-1, with D possibly being TRBD1 (6 bases). The CDR3 consists of 13 residues. From germline, CDR1 is SQVTM and CDR2 ANQGSEA. Trimming shortened V by 6 bases and J by 4 bases, and 15 bases separated the two germline ends. The chain's CDR3 is CSVQGRGATEAFF. For the CDR3, the DNA is TGCAGCGTACAGGGACGGGGGGCCACTGAAGCTTTCTTT.

This clonotype has a handful of counts. The rearrangement links TRBV7-6 to TRBJ2-3, with 8 bases fitting TRBD2. Losses at the gene ends were 5 bases for V and 4 bases for J; bases not matched to a gene: 11. Per germline, CDR1 SGHVS and CDR2 FNYEAQ. The CDR3 length is 16 residues. The CDR3 protein is CASSPGLGRLSDTQYF. DNA for the CDR3: TGTGCCAGCAGCCCGGGACTAGGAAGGCTTTCAGATACGCAGTATTTT.

In its sample, this clonotype was seen a few times. The gene calls are TRBV2 and TRBJ1-2; D possibly corresponds to TRBD1 (5 bases). This CDR3 has 13 residues. Germline CDR1 and CDR2: SNHLY and FYNNEI. V shed 7 bases and J shed 0 bases, with 9 bases lying between them. CDR3 in amino acids: CASTGRTNYGYTF. In nucleotides, the CDR3 is TGTGCCAGCACGGGGCGGACTAACTATGGCTACACCTTC.

This clonotype has ten or more counts. The chain carries TRBV4-2 and TRBJ2-7, with 11 bases fitting TRBD2. There are 14 residues in the CDR3. Trimming removed 3 bases from V and 3 bases from J; junction bases left unmatched: 1. The germline V gene encodes CDR1 LGHNA and CDR2 YNFKEQ. The CDR3 loop reads CASSQTSGDYEQYF. CDR3 DNA sequence: TGTGCCAGCAGCCAGACTAGCGGGGACTACGAGCAGTACTTC.